The clone carrying this TCR beta chain showed up many times. The data were obtained in a study of blood T cell repertoires in COVID-19. Study context: Samples representing acute and convalescent COVID-19 were sourced from the United States, Italy and Spain.

Sequenced by immunoSEQ multiplex PCR; TCRdb stores in-frame clones only, minus some. This repertoire shows approximately 310,000 clones, over 75% found once; its top ten account for approximately 7.8%. The source is a woman in her 50s who had recovered from COVID-19. The material sequenced was peripheral blood.

Here the CDR3 DNA reads TGCAGCGTCATCTCCGGGACTCGTTACGAGCAGTACTTC. It encodes CSVISGTRYEQYF. The V and J genes are TRBV29-1 and TRBJ2-7; a weak D match, TRBD2 (6 bases). Germline-derived CDR1 and CDR2 are SQVTM and ANQGSEA. The CDR3 spans 13 residues. Between the trimmed V and J ends, which lost 6 bases and 4 bases, there was a span of 16 bases.